This TCR beta chain was identified during a study of T-cell memory formation after mild COVID-19. Study outcomes and limitations: Proof of SARS-CoV-2 specificity was absent for the second-wave clones that crested on day 37. Day 15 to 85 contracting clones showed balanced CD4/CD8; later expanders leaned CD4+.

TCRdb redid the calling of the 5' RACE reads with MiXCR, one entry per CDR3 protein. The repertoire consists of around 300,000 distinct CDR3 sequences, with approximately 7.6% occurring once and the leading ten covering 22%. There are a few counts of this clonotype. What it binds is unknown. Germline V lookup: CDR1 SGDLS, CDR2 YYNGEE. With V trimmed by 0 bases and J by 2 bases, 1 base remained unmatched. The CDR3 extends over 15 amino acids. The specimen was PBMCs or a T cell subset sorted from them (not recorded which). V is TRBV9 and J is TRBJ2-1; the match to TRBD2 covers 8 bases. The sequence derives from a man in his late teens or twenties who had mild COVID-19 (a few samples of this study predate the infection). Cell type and time point are not known. As DNA, the CDR3 is TGTGCCAGCAGCGTAGGGACTAGCACCTACAATGAGCAGTTCTTC. Translated, it gives CASSVGTSTYNEQFF. Together with reference TRBV9 and TRBJ2-1, the CDR3 gives the full variable domain: DSGVTQTPKHLITATGQRVTLRCSPRSGDLSVYWYQQSLDQGLQFLIQYYNGEERAKGNILERFSAQQFPDLHSELNLSSLELGDSALYFCASSVGTSTYNEQFFGPGTRLTVL.